By share, the clone carrying this T cell receptor beta chain counts as medium-sized. Trimming removed 6 bases from V and 7 bases from J; junction bases left unmatched: 4. The CDR3 contains 13 residues. Germline CDR1 is MDHEN and CDR2 is SYDVKM. These data come from a study of low-dose radiotherapy and immunotherapy resistance in tumors. As for the study in general: Cohort 1 was given 0.5 Gy fractions every 2 weeks, 6.5 Gy in total. A total of 13 Gy over 26 weeks was given to Cohort 2 as 1 Gy per fraction every two weeks.

First-strand cDNA used TRAV- and TRBV-specific primers, covering alpha and beta chains. With a constant-region primer and a V-primer adapter, TCRs were subjected to roughly 20 PCR cycles of amplification. TCRdb called the reads again in MiXCR, with one record for every CDR3 protein. The sample carries tens of thousands of distinct CDR3 sequences, around 17% recorded once. Time point described: after trial treatment. Indicated treatment: LDRT plus nivolumab, ipilimumab, low-dose cyclophosphamide and aspirin (RACIN trial). Ipilimumab, nivolumab, aspirin, low-dose cyclophosphamide and low-dose radiotherapy were administered to donors.

This chain joins TRBV28 and TRBJ2-1, with TRBD1 identical over 9 bases. This receptor was identified in a male donor with prostate cancer. The sequenced sample was PBMCs, obtained after low-dose radiotherapy plus immunotherapy. DNA of the CDR3: TGTGCCAGCAGGACACAGGGGGCTAATGAGCAGTTCTTC. This codes for CASRTQGANEQFF.